This T cell receptor beta chain was recorded in a study of early T cells in non-severe SARS-CoV-2 infection. TCRdb fed the 5' RACE reads into MiXCR, producing one record per CDR3 protein. The table includes tens of thousands of distinct CDR3 sequences, 5.5% to 6.5% detected once. V was clipped by 8 bases and J by 4 bases, with 14 bases between them. The germline gives CDR1 SGHVS, CDR2 FNYEAQ. This CDR3 is 14 amino acids long. This clonotype has ten or more counts. This sequence joins TRBV7-6 and TRBJ2-2; D unresolved. This receptor was obtained from an adult who was a healthcare worker with PCR-confirmed SARS-CoV-2 infection or an uninfected control (not recorded which). Sequences were obtained from whole blood. Here the CDR3 DNA reads TGTGCCAGCCTAGGGTGGGGATCCACCGGGGAGCTGTTTTTT. This sequence encodes CASLGWGSTGELFF.